This TCR beta chain was captured in a study of CD4 and CD8 cells across lung adenocarcinoma regions. Each CDR3 protein is one row after TCRdb ran MiXCR on the PCR reads. Among about 16,000 distinct CDR3 sequences listed, around 50% were seen once. This CDR3 region has 15 residues. CDR1 MNHNS and CDR2 SASEGT come from the germline V gene. This clonotype was seen a single time. Its ends do not fully match the called genes, so a read error is possible. Samples came from patients with localized non-small cell lung adenocarcinoma. This chain links TRBV6-1 with TRBJ2-4, with D tentatively TRBD1 or TRBD2 (5 bases each). The sequenced sample consisted of CD8+ T cells from the center of a lung tumor. The receptor was derived from a female donor with lung adenocarcinoma. The CD4 and CD8 labels of this study may be unreliable. The CDR3 coding sequence is TGTGGCAGCAGGTCGGGGCCTAGAGGCAAAAATACTCAGTACTTC. It yields the protein CGSRSGPRGKNTQYF.